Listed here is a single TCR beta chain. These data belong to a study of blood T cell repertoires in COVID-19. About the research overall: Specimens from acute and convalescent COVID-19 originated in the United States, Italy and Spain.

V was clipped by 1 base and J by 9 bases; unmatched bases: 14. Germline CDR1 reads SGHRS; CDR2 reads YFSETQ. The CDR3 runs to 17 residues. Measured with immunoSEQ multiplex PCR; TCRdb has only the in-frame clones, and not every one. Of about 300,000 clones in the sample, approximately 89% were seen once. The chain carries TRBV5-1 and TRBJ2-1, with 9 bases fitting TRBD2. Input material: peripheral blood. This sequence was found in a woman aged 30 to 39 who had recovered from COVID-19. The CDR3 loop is CASSLRLADISIGEQFF. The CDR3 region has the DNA TGCGCCAGCAGCTTGAGACTAGCGGATATCAGTATCGGTGAGCAGTTCTTC.